These 20 T cell receptor beta chains were sequenced from one sample in a study of T cell repertoires in cytomegalovirus infection. These receptors' antigens are unknown. TCRdb recomputed calls from the reads with MiXCR, one row per CDR3 protein. The sample consists of 450,000 to 650,000 distinct CDR3 sequences, almost 40% of them appearing once. The material sequenced was cultured PBMCs, taken from culture after CMV antigen stimulation. These receptor sequences come from a human donor in good health (CMV status not recorded). Some clones in this sample may be carry-over from other donors' samples.

In its sample, this clonotype was seen many times. The gene calls are TRBV7-2 and TRBJ2-1; 10 bases fit TRBD2. CDR3 size: 15 residues. The V gene end was trimmed by 5 bases and the J gene end by 9 bases; junction bases not matched to a gene: 10. Germline V gene lookup returns CDR1 SGHTA and CDR2 FQGNSA. CDR3 coding DNA: TGTGCCAGCAGCGGGCGGCTAGCGGGAGCGAGTGAGCAGTTCTTC. Its translation is CASSGRLAGASEQFF.

In regard to this clonotype: Relative to the germline gene, one junction end is altered; a read error may explain this. The V call is TRBV28, the J call TRBJ2-1, with D tentatively TRBD2 (5 bases). Looked up from germline, CDR1 is MDHEN and CDR2 is SYDVKM. The CDR3 is 16 residues long. CDR3 in amino acids: CASSSTSSLYYDEQFF. The CDR3 DNA is TGTGCCAGCAGTTCAACTAGTTCTCTGTACTACGATGAGCAGTTCTTC.

This clonotype appeared a few times. The rearrangement joins TRBV4-2 to TRBJ1-2; 7 nucleotides align to TRBD1. CDR1 is LGHNA, CDR2 YNFKEQ, per germline. V lost 6 bases and J lost 4; bases outside the gene matches: 8. This CDR3 has 14 amino acids. The CDR3 sequence: CASRRGQDAYGYTF. Here the CDR3 DNA reads TGTGCCAGCAGACGTGGACAGGACGCCTATGGCTACACCTTC.

The chain has TRBV7-2 and TRBJ2-7, with a tentative D call TRBD1 (7 bases). Germline loops: CDR1 SGHTA, CDR2 FQGNSA. Trimming removed 5 bases from V and 3 bases from J, with 23 bases in between. The CDR3 is 17 amino acids. The CDR3 sequence: CASSASPGRGAYYEQYF. DNA of the CDR3: TGTGCCAGCAGCGCATCTCCGGGCAGGGGGGCTTACTACGAGCAGTACTTC.

This clonotype was counted many times. The rearrangement uses TRBV7-2 and TRBJ2-3, with TRBD1 identical over 7 bases. Trimming at V came to 5 bases and at J to 4 bases, leaving 3 bases not matched to a gene. The CDR3 extends over 13 amino acids. The V gene's germline CDR1 is SGHTA and CDR2 FQGNSA. The CDR3 bases are TGTGCCAGCAGCGTTCAGGGGGCAGATACGCAGTATTTT. The encoded protein is CASSVQGADTQYF.

The chain couples TRBV7-2 to TRBJ2-7, with 10 bases fitting TRBD2. The ends lost 0 bases at V and 0 bases at J; junction bases unmatched: 2. This CDR3 region has 16 residues. Looked up from germline, CDR1 is SGHTA and CDR2 is FQGNSA. The CDR3 DNA reads TGTGCCAGCAGCTTAGCGAGCGGGGGGGCCTCCTACGAGCAGTACTTC. It specifies CASSLASGGASYEQYF.

This clonotype was counted a few times. The rearrangement links TRBV18 to TRBJ2-1, with 8 bases matching TRBD2. V was clipped by 8 bases and J by 9 bases; unmatched bases: 6. Germline lookup yields CDR1 KGHSH and CDR2 LQKENI. This CDR3 has 12 amino acids. The CDR3 DNA sequence: TGTGCCAGCCTCTCGGGGGGGGCTGAGCAGTTCTTC. As protein: CASLSGGAEQFF.

This clonotype was seen only a few times. The chain has TRBV10-3 and TRBJ2-3, with 11 bases identical to TRBD2. V gave up 1 base and J gave up 5 bases; unmatched junction bases: 2. The CDR3 has 15 amino acids. Looked up from germline, CDR1 is ENHRY and CDR2 is SYGVKD. In DNA form, the CDR3 reads TGTGCCATCAGTGAGTTAGCGGGGGGGCGAGATACGCAGTATTTT. Protein sequence: CAISELAGGRDTQYF.

This clonotype was recorded many times. The V call is TRBV7-2, the J call TRBJ1-2, with TRBD1 matching 7 bases. This CDR3 contains 15 residues. CDR1 is SGHTA, CDR2 FQGNSA, per germline. After removal of 6 bases from V and 5 bases from J, the junction contained 12 bases not matched to a gene. CDR3 sequence: CASSPGEGARYGYTF. As DNA, the CDR3 is TGTGCCAGCAGTCCCGGGGAGGGGGCACGGTATGGCTACACCTTC. The full variable domain, completed using reference TRBV7-2 and TRBJ1-2, is GAGVSQSPSNKVTEKGKDVELRCDPISGHTALYWYRQSLGQGLEFLIYFQGNSAPDKSGLPSDRFSAERTGGSVSTLTIQRTQQEDSAVYLCASSPGEGARYGYTFGSGTRLTVV.

The gene calls are TRBV12-3 or TRBV12-4 and TRBJ1-5; 8 positions agree with TRBD1. The length of the CDR3 is 13 residues. After removal of 5 bases from V and 6 bases from J, the junction contained 3 bases not matched to a gene. CDR3 sequence (DNA): TGTGCCAGCAGTCCAGGGGGCCGTCAGCCCCAGCATTTT. It specifies CASSPGGRQPQHF.

The chain employs TRBV27 and TRBJ1-2, with a possible D match to TRBD1 (6 bases). V gave up 5 bases and J gave up 6 bases, with 22 bases separating them. The CDR3 covers 16 residues. CDR1 is MNHEY, CDR2 SMNVEV, per germline (reference sequence). CDR3 sequence (DNA): TGTGCCAGCAGTCAACAAGCAGGGGTACGGGGGAATGGCTACACCTTC. Amino acids: CASSQQAGVRGNGYTF.

The chain is built from TRBV7-2 and TRBJ2-7; a weak D match, TRBD1 (5 bases). CDR1 is SGHTA, CDR2 FQGNSA, per germline. This CDR3 is built from 16 residues. Trimming left V 2 bases short and J 4 bases short, with 18 bases between. The CDR3 reads CASSLRSGIGGYEQYF. The CDR3 DNA sequence: TGTGCCAGCAGCTTACGCTCAGGGATAGGTGGTTACGAGCAGTACTTC.

This chain joins TRBV20-1 and TRBJ1-1, with D uncertain. The CDR3 loop spans 16 amino acids. Germline CDR1 reads DFQATT; CDR2 reads SNEGSKA (reference sequence). The V end lost 0 bases, the J end lost 5 bases, and 19 bases lay between the germline ends. This chain's CDR3 is CSARDRRKGLGTEAFF. As DNA, the CDR3 is TGCAGTGCTAGAGATCGGAGAAAGGGTTTAGGAACTGAAGCTTTCTTT.

The gene calls are TRBV6-1 and TRBJ2-3; the D call may be TRBD1 or TRBD2 (6 bases each). The CDR3 spans 14 residues. The V end lost 6 bases, the J end lost 2 bases, and 12 bases lay between the germline ends. Per the germline V gene, CDR1 is MNHNS and CDR2 is SASEGT. The CDR3 coding sequence is TGTGCCAGCAGGCGGGACATTTTCACAGATACGCAGTATTTT. This translates into CASRRDIFTDTQYF.

V usage is TRBV7-9 and J usage is TRBJ2-5, with D perhaps TRBD1 or TRBD2 (5 bases each). This CDR3 has 15 residues. Germline CDR1 SEHNR, CDR2 FQNEAQ (reference sequence). The germline V and J ends were trimmed by 2 bases and 5 bases, with 15 bases remaining between them. The DNA for the CDR3 is TGTGCCAGCAGCTTAAGAGAGGGACCCTCGGAGACCCAGTACTTC. It yields the protein CASSLREGPSETQYF.

V is TRBV11-2 and J is TRBJ2-1; D is uncertain. The V gene lost 3 bases and the J gene lost 9 bases, with 9 bases spanning the gap. CDR3 length equals 12 residues. The germline gives CDR1 SGHAT, CDR2 FQNNGV. The CDR3 DNA reads TGTGCCAGCAGCTTCGGAGTGAGTGAGCAGTTCTTC. It is translated as CASSFGVSEQFF.

This clonotype was picked up a small number of times. The V gene is TRBV4-1, the J gene TRBJ1-2; a weak D match, TRBD1 (6 bases). This CDR3 comprises 15 residues. CDR1 and CDR2 (germline): MGHRA, YSYEKL. V was clipped by 0 bases and J by 3 bases, with 11 bases between them. CDR3 in amino acids: CASSQEEGGHYGYTF. The CDR3, as DNA: TGCGCCAGCAGCCAAGAAGAGGGGGGTCACTATGGCTACACCTTC.

This clonotype was observed once. This chain connects TRBV7-6 to TRBJ1-6; D might be TRBD1 (6 bases). V was clipped by 6 bases and J by 10 bases, with 13 bases between them. The length of the CDR3 is 13 residues. Germline V gene lookup returns CDR1 SGHVS and CDR2 FNYEAQ. As DNA, the CDR3 is TGTGCCAGCAGTATGGGGGGGCGATCACCCCTCCACTTT. It yields the protein CASSMGGRSPLHF. Full variable domain (outside the CDR3, taken from reference TRBV7-6 and TRBJ1-6): GAGVSQSPRYKVTKRGQDVALRCDPISGHVSLYWYRQALGQGPEFLTYFNYEAQQDKSGLPNDRFSAERPEGSISTLTIQRTEQRDSAMYRCASSMGGRSPLHFGNGTRLTVT.

This chain connects TRBV6-6 to TRBJ2-1; a possible D gene is TRBD2 (6 bases). The ends were cut back, 5 bases at V and 10 bases at J, with 12 bases in the middle. This CDR3 contains 12 residues. Germline CDR1 MNHNY, CDR2 SVGAGI (reference sequence). The CDR3 bases are TGTGCCAGCAGTCCACGGGCGGGAGAGCAGTTCTTC. This codes for CASSPRAGEQFF.

This clonotype was counted a few times. The chain is built from TRBV7-2 and TRBJ2-5; unclear D gene. The germline gives CDR1 SGHTA, CDR2 FQGNSA. V was pared by 3 bases and J by 5 bases, with 7 bases between. CDR3 length: 12 residues. The CDR3 here is CASSFNVETQYF. The CDR3 nucleotides are TGTGCCAGCAGCTTCAATGTGGAGACCCAGTACTTC.